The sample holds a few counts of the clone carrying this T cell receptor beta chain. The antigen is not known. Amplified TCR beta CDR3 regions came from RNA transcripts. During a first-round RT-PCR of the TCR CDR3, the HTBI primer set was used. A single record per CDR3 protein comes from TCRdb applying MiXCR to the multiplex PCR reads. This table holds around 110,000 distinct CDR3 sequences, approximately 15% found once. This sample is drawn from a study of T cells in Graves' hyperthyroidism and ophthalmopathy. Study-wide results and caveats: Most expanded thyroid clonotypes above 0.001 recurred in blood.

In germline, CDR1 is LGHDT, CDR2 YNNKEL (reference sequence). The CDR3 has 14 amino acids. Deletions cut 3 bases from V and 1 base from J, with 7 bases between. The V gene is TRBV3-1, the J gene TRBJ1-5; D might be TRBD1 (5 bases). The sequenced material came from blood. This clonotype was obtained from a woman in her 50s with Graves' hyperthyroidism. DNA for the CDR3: TGTGCCAGCAGCCAGGGACTGAGCAATCAGCCCCAGCATTTT. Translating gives CASSQGLSNQPQHF.